One sample yielded the 15 T cell receptor beta chains listed below, sequenced in a study of post-analysis software for immune sequencing data. Overall study results and limits: When patients were compared with controls, five TRBV segments were more frequent, TRBV5-6, TRBV5-1 and TRBV20-1 among them.

Their antigens are not known. cDNA libraries of TCR beta carried unique molecular identifiers. MiXCR was run by TCRdb on the PCR reads, yielding one entry per CDR3 protein. The sample lists roughly 580,000 distinct CDR3 sequences, roughly 46% occurring once. Specimen: blood. These receptors were collected from a girl between 5 and 17 years old with multiple sclerosis.

There are a few counts of this clonotype. DNA of the CDR3: TGTGCCAGCAGTTTCAAGACAGGGACCGAATATGGCTACACCTTC. This encodes CASSFKTGTEYGYTF. The chain recombines TRBV12-3 or TRBV12-4 with TRBJ1-2; the match to TRBD1 covers 7 bases. CDR3 length: 15 amino acids. The trim removed 3 bases at V and 5 bases at J, leaving 9 bases unmatched.

This clonotype was counted a few times. The chain joins TRBV5-1 to TRBJ2-3; a weak D match, TRBD2 (6 bases). The germline V and J ends were trimmed by 1 base and 0 bases, with 12 bases remaining between them. The CDR3 is made up of 16 amino acids. Germline V gene sequence: CDR1 SGHRS, CDR2 YFSETQ. The CDR3 loop is CASSLTSSSSTDTQYF. The DNA for the CDR3 is TGCGCCAGCAGCTTGACTAGCAGTTCTAGCACAGATACGCAGTATTTT.

The chain combines TRBV25-1 with TRBJ2-3; D tentatively reads TRBD1 or TRBD2 (5 bases each). V gave up 7 bases and J gave up 0 bases, with 14 bases separating them. Germline CDR1 MGHDK, CDR2 SYGVNS. The CDR3 is 15 residues long. CDR3 DNA: TGTGCCAGCACTCCCCACAGGACTAGCACAGATACGCAGTATTTT. It translates to CASTPHRTSTDTQYF.

Remarks on this clonotype: Lacking the conserved final phenylalanine or tryptophan, this CDR3 likely reflects a read error. The rearrangement joins TRBV4-3 to TRBJ2-6; D unclear. Trimming shortened V by 0 bases and J by 0 bases, and 6 bases separated the two germline ends. Germline-derived CDR1 and CDR2 are LGHNA and YSLEER. This CDR3 is 16 amino acids long. CDR3 in DNA: TGCGCCAGCAGCCAAGATCCGGACTCTGGGGCCAACGTCCTGACTTGC. Its translation: CASSQDPDSGANVLTC.

The CDR3 is CASLLGTSNEQFF. CDR3 DNA sequence: TGTGCCAGCCTTTTGGGGACTAGCAATGAGCAGTTCTTC. This chain connects TRBV12-3 or TRBV12-4 to TRBJ2-1, with TRBD2 matching 8 bases. Trimming at V came to 8 bases and at J to 6 bases, leaving 6 bases not matched to a gene. CDR3 size: 13 residues.

This clonotype was counted many times. The chain is built from TRBV5-1 and TRBJ2-5; 9 positions agree with TRBD1. Looked up from germline, CDR1 is SGHRS and CDR2 is YFSETQ. The CDR3 totals 14 residues. The V segment lost 4 bases and the J segment 4 bases; nucleotides outside the gene matches: 5. Here the CDR3 DNA reads TGCGCCAGCAGCCCCGGGACAGGGAGAGAGACCCAGTACTTC. Translation: CASSPGTGRETQYF.

This clonotype showed up just a few times. The chain is built from TRBV7-6 and TRBJ2-5, with D perhaps TRBD1 (5 bases). V lost 3 bases and J lost 2, with 19 bases in between. The CDR3 covers 17 residues. CDR1 and CDR2 from the germline V gene are SGHVS and FNYEAQ. CDR3 amino acids: CASSFSGAGYEQETQYF. The CDR3 DNA sequence: TGTGCCAGCAGCTTTAGTGGGGCCGGGTATGAACAAGAGACCCAGTACTTC.

The genes are TRBV20-1 and TRBJ2-3; 7 nucleotides agree with TRBD2. The CDR3 runs to 14 residues. Per the germline V gene, CDR1 is DFQATT and CDR2 is SNEGSKA (reference sequence). J was trimmed by 0 bases and V by 5 bases; bases with no gene match: 5. The CDR3 here is CSAPASGSTDTQYF. For the CDR3, the DNA is TGCAGTGCTCCCGCTAGCGGCAGCACAGATACGCAGTATTTT.

The chain combines TRBV5-1 with TRBJ2-5, with 13 bases identical to TRBD2. Losses at the gene ends were 2 bases for V and 2 bases for J; bases not matched to a gene: 9. CDR3 size: 18 residues. Germline V gene data show CDR1 as SGHRS and CDR2 as YFSETQ. The CDR3 sequence: CASSFAGLAGRSQETQYF. CDR3 DNA sequence: TGCGCCAGCAGCTTCGCGGGACTAGCGGGAAGGTCACAAGAGACCCAGTACTTC.

This clonotype was seen once. The rearrangement uses TRBV5-1 and TRBJ2-7, with 9 bases that match TRBD1. Near its end, the DNA agrees better with TRBJ2-5, so the J call may be wrong. The germline CDR1 and CDR2 sequences are SGHRS and YFSETQ. The CDR3 is 18 amino acids. The DNA of the CDR3 is TGCGCCAGCAGCGTAGCCTCCGGGACAGGGATGTTGGGAGAGACCCAGTACTTC. Protein sequence: CASSVASGTGMLGETQYF.

Worth noting for this clonotype: One end of the junction fails to match germline, which may point to a read error. V is TRBV7-9 and J is TRBJ2-1; D not certain. Germline CDR1 SEHNR, CDR2 FQNEAQ (reference sequence). The CDR3 covers 15 residues. The CDR3 region is CASTLSETPNNEQFF. DNA of the CDR3: TGTGCCAGCACCTTATCAGAGACCCCCAACAATGAGCAGTTCTTC. The entire variable domain, with the rest obtained from reference TRBV7-9 and TRBJ2-1, is as follows: DTGVSQNPRHKITKRGQNVTFRCDPISEHNRLYWYRQTLGQGPEFLTYFQNEAQLEKSRLLSDRFSAERPKGSFSTLEIQRTEQGDSAMYLCASTLSETPNNEQFFGPGTRLTVL.

The chain couples TRBV20-1 to TRBJ2-3; 9 nucleotides match TRBD1. The germline V gene has CDR1 DFQATT and CDR2 SNEGSKA (reference sequence). The CDR3 has 15 amino acids. V gave up 7 bases and J gave up 4 bases; unmatched junction bases: 12. As DNA, the CDR3 is TGCAGTGTAGATTTCGGGACAGGGATGGCAGATACGCAGTATTTT. Translated, it gives CSVDFGTGMADTQYF.

The rearrangement uses TRBV5-1 and TRBJ2-4; 13 bases are a match to TRBD2. The J call is doubtful: the DNA matches TRBJ2-7 better. The CDR3 length is 15 residues. The V gene's germline CDR1 is SGHRS and CDR2 YFSETQ. Here the CDR3 reads CASSAGLAGHYEQYF. The CDR3, as DNA: TGCGCCAGCAGCGCGGGACTAGCGGGACACTACGAGCAGTACTTC.

J is TRBJ2-3 and V is TRBV2; tentatively, D is TRBD2 (6 bases). V lost 6 bases to trimming and J lost 5 bases, with 9 bases between them. Germline V gene lookup returns CDR1 SNHLY and CDR2 FYNNEI. The CDR3 is 12 residues long. The CDR3 here is CASRGLGDTQYF. In DNA form, the CDR3 reads TGTGCCAGCAGGGGACTTGGAGATACGCAGTATTTT.

This clonotype was seen more than once but under ten times. The chain combines TRBV12-3 or TRBV12-4 with TRBJ2-1; 7 nucleotides agree with TRBD1. The J segment lost 5 bases and the V segment lost 5 bases, leaving 9 bases of the junction unmatched. The CDR3 loop spans 15 amino acids. The CDR3 DNA reads TGTGCCAGCAGTCACCCCGGCACAGGGGACAATGAGCAGTTCTTC. The encoded protein is CASSHPGTGDNEQFF.